This entry lists 2 T cell receptor delta chains sequenced from one sample in a study of Vδ1+ human thymocytes. RNA was extracted from the cells and then reverse transcribed. Multiplex PCR used pooled V-gene forward primers and a constant-region reverse primer to amplify CDR3s. TCRdb re-called the multiplex PCR reads using CATT. The sample consists of roughly 55,000 delta-chain clones, about 15% of them appearing once. Their antigen targets remain unknown. Regarding the study as a whole: Thymic TRG and TRD repertoires appeared highly polyclonal, with Gaussian CDR3 length distributions.

The sequenced sample was Vdelta1+ gamma-delta thymocytes from the thymus. Sample subset: FACS-sorted CD3+ TCRalphabeta- TCRVdelta1+ TCRVdelta2- thymocytes. The source of these receptors is a boy in the first two years of life who had congenital heart surgery.

This clone occurred a few times. The rearrangement links TRDV1 to TRDJ1; 8 bases map to TRDD3. This CDR3 has 21 amino acids. V lost 0 bases to trimming and J lost 4 bases; unmatched junction nucleotides: 22. Germline assignment: CDR1 TSWWSYY and CDR2 QGS. The chain's CDR3 is CALGELYLTPTLVLGVDKLIF. The CDR3 DNA reads as TGTGCTCTTGGGGAACTATACTTGACTCCTACTTTAGTACTGGGGGTCGATAAACTCATCTTT.

This chain links TRDV1 with TRDJ1; D may be TRDD2 or TRDD3 (5 bases each). The V end was cut by 8 bases, the J end by 1 base, with 23 bases between. The CDR3 runs to 17 residues. The germline V gene encodes CDR1 TSWWSYY and CDR2 QGS. CDR3 DNA: TGTGCTCTTCTTGGGTTTCCTCGGGGGTTGATCACCGATAAACTCATCTTT. Translating gives CALLGFPRGLITDKLIF.